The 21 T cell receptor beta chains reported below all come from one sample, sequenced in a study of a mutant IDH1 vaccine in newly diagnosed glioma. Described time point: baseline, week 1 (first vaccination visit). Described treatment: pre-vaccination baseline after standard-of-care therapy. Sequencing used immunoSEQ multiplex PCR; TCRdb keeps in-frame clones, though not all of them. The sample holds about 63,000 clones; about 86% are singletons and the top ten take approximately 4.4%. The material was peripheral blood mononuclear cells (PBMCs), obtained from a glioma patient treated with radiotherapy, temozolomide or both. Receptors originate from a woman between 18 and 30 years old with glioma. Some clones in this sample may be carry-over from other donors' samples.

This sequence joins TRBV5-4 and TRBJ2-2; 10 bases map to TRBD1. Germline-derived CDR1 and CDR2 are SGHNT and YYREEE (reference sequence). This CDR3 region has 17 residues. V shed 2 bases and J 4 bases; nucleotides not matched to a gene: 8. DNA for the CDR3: TGTGCCAGCAGCTTCCCCGGACAGGGGGAAAGCACCGGGGAGCTGTTTTTT. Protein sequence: CASSFPGQGESTGELFF. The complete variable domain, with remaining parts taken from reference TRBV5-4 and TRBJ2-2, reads ETGVTQSPTHLIKTRGQQVTLRCSSQSGHNTVSWYQQALGQGPQFIFQYYREEENGRGNFPPRFSGLQFPNYSSELNVNALELDDSALYLCASSFPGQGESTGELFFGEGSRLTVL.

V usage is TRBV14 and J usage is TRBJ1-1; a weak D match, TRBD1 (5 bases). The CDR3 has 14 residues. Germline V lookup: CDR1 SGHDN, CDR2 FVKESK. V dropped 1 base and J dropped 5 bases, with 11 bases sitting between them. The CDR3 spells CASSQVGGMTEAFF. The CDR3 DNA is TGTGCCAGCAGCCAAGTGGGGGGGATGACTGAAGCTTTCTTT.

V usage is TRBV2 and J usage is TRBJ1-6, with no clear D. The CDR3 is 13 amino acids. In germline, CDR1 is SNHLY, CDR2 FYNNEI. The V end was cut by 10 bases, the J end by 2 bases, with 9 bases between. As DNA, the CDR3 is TGTGCCACCCTGGGAGCCTATAATTCACCCCTCCACTTT. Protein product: CATLGAYNSPLHF.

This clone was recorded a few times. The CDR3 loop reads CASSPQGSSPIYGYTF. The CDR3 DNA reads TGTGCCAGCAGTCCACAGGGTTCTTCCCCCATCTATGGCTACACCTTC. V and J are TRBV6-4 and TRBJ1-2, with D possibly matching TRBD1 (6 bases). Trimming took off 5 bases at V and 4 bases at J, with 20 bases between the two ends. The CDR3 has 16 amino acids. Germline V gives CDR1 MRHNA, CDR2 SNTAGT.

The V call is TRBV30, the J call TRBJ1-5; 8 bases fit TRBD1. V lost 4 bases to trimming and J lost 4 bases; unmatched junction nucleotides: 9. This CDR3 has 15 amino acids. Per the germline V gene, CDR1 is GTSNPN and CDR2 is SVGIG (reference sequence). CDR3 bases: TGTGCCTGGAAGAAAAGGGACAGGTCTAATCAGCCCCAGCATTTT. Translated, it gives CAWKKRDRSNQPQHF.

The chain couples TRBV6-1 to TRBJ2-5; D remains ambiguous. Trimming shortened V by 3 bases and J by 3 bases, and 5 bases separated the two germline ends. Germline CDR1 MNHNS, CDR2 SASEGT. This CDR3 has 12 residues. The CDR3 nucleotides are TGTGCCAGCAGTGAGTGGGAAGAGACCCAGTACTTC. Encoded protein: CASSEWEETQYF.

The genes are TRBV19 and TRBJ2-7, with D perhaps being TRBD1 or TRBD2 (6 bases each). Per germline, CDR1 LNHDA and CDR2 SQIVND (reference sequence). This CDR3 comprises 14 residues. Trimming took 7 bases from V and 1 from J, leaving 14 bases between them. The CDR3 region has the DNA TGTGCCAGTACGGGGGCGGCAGGATCCTACGAGCAGTACTTC. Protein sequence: CASTGAAGSYEQYF.

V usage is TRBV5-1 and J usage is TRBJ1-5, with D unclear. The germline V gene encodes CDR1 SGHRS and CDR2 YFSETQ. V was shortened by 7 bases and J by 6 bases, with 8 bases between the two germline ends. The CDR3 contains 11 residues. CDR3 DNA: TGCGCCAGCGCTCAAGGTCAGCCCCAGCATTTT. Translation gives CASAQGQPQHF.

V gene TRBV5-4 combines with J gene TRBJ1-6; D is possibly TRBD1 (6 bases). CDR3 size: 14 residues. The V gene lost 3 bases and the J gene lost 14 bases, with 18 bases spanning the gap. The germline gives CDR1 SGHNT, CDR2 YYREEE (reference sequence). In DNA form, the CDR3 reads TGTGCCAGCAGCTCGGACGGAGCTCAGGGGACCCTCCACTTT. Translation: CASSSDGAQGTLHF.

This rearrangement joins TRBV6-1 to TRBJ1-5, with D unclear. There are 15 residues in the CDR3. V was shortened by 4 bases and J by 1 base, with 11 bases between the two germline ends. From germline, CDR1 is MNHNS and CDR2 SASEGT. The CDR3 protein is CASSAVGLSNQPQHF. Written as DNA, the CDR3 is TGTGCCAGCAGTGCCGTGGGTTTAAGCAATCAGCCCCAGCATTTT.

The CDR3 region is CASRNTGTGGNQPQHF. CDR3 sequence (DNA): TGTGCCAGCAGAAATACCGGGACAGGCGGCAATCAGCCCCAGCATTTT. The rearrangement links TRBV6-6 to TRBJ1-5; 8 bases fit TRBD1. V was clipped by 6 bases and J by 2 bases; unmatched bases: 9. CDR3 length: 16 amino acids. Germline CDR1 reads MNHNY; CDR2 reads SVGAGI (reference sequence).

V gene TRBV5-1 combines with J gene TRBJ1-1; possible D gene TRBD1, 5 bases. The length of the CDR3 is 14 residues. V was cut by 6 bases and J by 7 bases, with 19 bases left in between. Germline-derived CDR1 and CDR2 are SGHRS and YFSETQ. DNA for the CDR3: TGCGCCAGCACCCTGAGGGGAGGGCTGAGTGAAGCTTTCTTT. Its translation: CASTLRGGLSEAFF.

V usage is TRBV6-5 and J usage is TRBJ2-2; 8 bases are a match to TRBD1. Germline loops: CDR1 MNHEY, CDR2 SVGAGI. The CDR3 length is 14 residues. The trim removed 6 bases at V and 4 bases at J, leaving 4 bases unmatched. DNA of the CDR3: TGTGCCAGCAGCCGACAGGGGTCCACCGGGGAGCTGTTTTTT. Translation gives CASSRQGSTGELFF.

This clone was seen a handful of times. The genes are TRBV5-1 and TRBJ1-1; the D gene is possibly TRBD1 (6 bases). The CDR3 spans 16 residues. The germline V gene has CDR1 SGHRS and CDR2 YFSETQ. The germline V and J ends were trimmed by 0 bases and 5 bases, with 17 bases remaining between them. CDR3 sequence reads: CASSLVVGGRGTEAFF. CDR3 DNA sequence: TGCGCCAGCAGCTTGGTGGTTGGGGGGCGAGGAACTGAAGCTTTCTTT.

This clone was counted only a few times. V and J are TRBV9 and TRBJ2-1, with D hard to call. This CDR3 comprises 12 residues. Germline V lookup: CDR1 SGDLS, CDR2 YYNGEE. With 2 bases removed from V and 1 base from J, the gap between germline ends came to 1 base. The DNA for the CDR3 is TGTGCCAGCAGCGTTTCCTACAATGAGCAGTTCTTC. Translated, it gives CASSVSYNEQFF.

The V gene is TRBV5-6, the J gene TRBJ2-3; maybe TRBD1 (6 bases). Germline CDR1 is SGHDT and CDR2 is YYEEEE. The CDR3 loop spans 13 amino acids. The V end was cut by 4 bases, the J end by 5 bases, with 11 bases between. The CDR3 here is CASSNRTVDTQYF. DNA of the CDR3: TGTGCCAGCAGCAACCGGACAGTAGATACGCAGTATTTT.

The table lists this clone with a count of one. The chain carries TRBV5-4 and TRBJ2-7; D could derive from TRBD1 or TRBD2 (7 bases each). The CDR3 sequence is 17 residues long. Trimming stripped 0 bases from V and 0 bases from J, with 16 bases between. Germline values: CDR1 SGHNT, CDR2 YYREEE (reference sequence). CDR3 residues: CASSLGAGDSSSYEQYF. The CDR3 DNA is TGTGCCAGCAGCTTGGGGGCGGGGGACAGTAGCTCCTACGAGCAGTACTTC.

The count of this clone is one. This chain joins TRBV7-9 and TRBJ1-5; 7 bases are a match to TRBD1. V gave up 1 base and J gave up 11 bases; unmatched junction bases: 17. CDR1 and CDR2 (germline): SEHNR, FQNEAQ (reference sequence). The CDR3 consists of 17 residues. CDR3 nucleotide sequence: TGTGCCAGCAGCTTAGTCGTAGGGATCGACAAAACAGGGGCCCAGCATTTT. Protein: CASSLVVGIDKTGAQHF. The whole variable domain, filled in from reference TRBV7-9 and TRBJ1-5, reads DTGVSQNPRHKITKRGQNVTFRCDPISEHNRLYWYRQTLGQGPEFLTYFQNEAQLEKSRLLSDRFSAERPKGSFSTLEIQRTEQGDSAMYLCASSLVVGIDKTGAQHFGDGTRLSIL.

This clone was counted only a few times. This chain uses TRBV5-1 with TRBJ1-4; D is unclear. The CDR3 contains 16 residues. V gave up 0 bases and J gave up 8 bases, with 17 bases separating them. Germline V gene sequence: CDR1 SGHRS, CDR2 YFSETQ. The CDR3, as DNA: TGCGCCAGCAGCTTGGGAGCCCAGGACCCTGGGGAAAAACTGTTTTTT. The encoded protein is CASSLGAQDPGEKLFF.

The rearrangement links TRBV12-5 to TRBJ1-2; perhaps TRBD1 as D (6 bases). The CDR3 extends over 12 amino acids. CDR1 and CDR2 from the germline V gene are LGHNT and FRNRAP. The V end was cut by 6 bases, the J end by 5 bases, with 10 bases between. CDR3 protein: CASGFQGYGYTF. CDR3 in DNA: TGTGCTAGTGGCTTCCAGGGGTATGGCTACACCTTC.

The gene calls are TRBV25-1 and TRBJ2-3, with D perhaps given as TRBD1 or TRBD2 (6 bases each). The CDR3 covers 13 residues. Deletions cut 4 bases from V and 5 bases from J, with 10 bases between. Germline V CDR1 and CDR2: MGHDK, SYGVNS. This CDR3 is CASSGGAVDTQYF. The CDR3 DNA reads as TGTGCCAGCAGTGGGGGGGCGGTAGATACGCAGTATTTT.